The 30 T cell receptor beta chains below come from one sample, sequenced in a study of pediatric ulcerative colitis. Using immunoSEQ multiplex PCR, the repertoire was profiled, and TCRdb retains in-frame clones only, with some absent. Among 30,000 or so clones, around 82% were seen once, and the ten largest hold approximately 4%. Material for sequencing was blood. The receptors were gathered from a boy between 5 and 17 years old with severe ulcerative colitis.

The genes are TRBV7-2 and TRBJ2-1; D not certain. V gave up 0 bases and J gave up 5 bases, with 5 bases separating them. Germline V gene lookup returns CDR1 SGHTA and CDR2 FQGNSA. The CDR3 has 13 residues. Written as DNA, the CDR3 is TGTGCCAGCAGCTTAGCTAGCCACAATGAGCAGTTCTTC. It codes for CASSLASHNEQFF.

The rearrangement links TRBV2 to TRBJ2-3; D gene uncertain. Germline V gives CDR1 SNHLY, CDR2 FYNNEI. V lost 1 base, J lost 0 bases, and 11 bases lay in between. CDR3 length equals 16 residues. The CDR3 here is CASSEVRSSSTDTQYF. The DNA for the CDR3 is TGTGCCAGCAGTGAAGTTCGCTCCTCTAGCACAGATACGCAGTATTTT.

The rearrangement links TRBV6-6 to TRBJ1-1; perhaps TRBD1 as D (6 bases). Trimming cost V 6 bases and J 9 bases, with 20 bases left between them. Germline assignment: CDR1 MNHNY and CDR2 SVGAGI (reference sequence). CDR3 size: 14 residues. CDR3 in amino acids: CASSLARGPGQAFF. The DNA for the CDR3 is TGTGCCAGCAGCCTAGCCAGGGGCCCCGGGCAAGCTTTCTTT.

The genes are TRBV29-1 and TRBJ1-1; 11 bases are a match to TRBD1. The CDR3 runs to 12 residues. Trimming took 7 bases from V and 4 from J; bases not matched to a gene: 2. The germline V gene encodes CDR1 SQVTM and CDR2 ANQGSEA. CDR3 protein: CSAGTGGTEAFF. In DNA, the CDR3 is TGCAGCGCTGGGACAGGGGGCACTGAAGCTTTCTTT.

CDR3 amino acids: CASSPNPGAGGIYNEQFF. In nucleotides, the CDR3 is TGTGCCAGCAGCCCAAATCCGGGAGCGGGGGGCATCTACAATGAGCAGTTCTTC. V usage is TRBV11-2 and J usage is TRBJ2-1, with 9 bases lining up with TRBD2. The length of the CDR3 is 18 residues. Germline CDR1 is SGHAT and CDR2 is FQNNGV. With V trimmed by 5 bases and J by 3 bases, 14 bases remained unmatched.

This chain uses TRBV7-8 with TRBJ1-1; TRBD1 agrees at 7 bases. The CDR3 sequence is 15 residues long. Trimming at V came to 1 base and at J to 4 bases, leaving 6 bases not matched to a gene. Germline CDR1 is SGHVS and CDR2 is FQNEAQ. CDR3 DNA sequence: TGTGCCAGCAGCTTAGAGGCAGGGGGAGGCACTGAAGCTTTCTTT. Amino acids: CASSLEAGGGTEAFF. The whole variable domain, remainder taken from reference TRBV7-8 and TRBJ1-1, is GAGVSQSPRYKVAKRGQDVALRCDPISGHVSLFWYQQALGQGPEFLTYFQNEAQLDKSGLPSDRFFAERPEGSVSTLKIQRTQQEDSAVYLCASSLEAGGGTEAFFGQGTRLTVV.

This clone was picked up one time. V and J are TRBV7-9 and TRBJ2-3; D gene unclear. V was cut by 5 bases and J by 2 bases, with 11 bases left in between. The CDR3 runs to 14 residues. Per germline, CDR1 SEHNR and CDR2 FQNEAQ (reference sequence). The CDR3 DNA is TGTGCCAGCAGCGATAGGGCCTACACAGATACGCAGTATTTT. Its protein product is CASSDRAYTDTQYF.

This clone was detected a few times. The CDR3 reads CASSWTGGLVTEAFF. Written as DNA, the CDR3 is TGTGCCAGTAGTTGGACAGGGGGACTGGTTACTGAAGCTTTCTTT. This chain uses TRBV19 with TRBJ1-1; TRBD1 matches 10 bases. Germline V gene sequence: CDR1 LNHDA, CDR2 SQIVND (reference sequence). The CDR3 spans 15 residues. Trimming took 5 bases from V and 5 from J; bases not matched to a gene: 8. Based on the CDR3 plus reference TRBV19 and TRBJ1-1, the full variable domain is DGGITQSPKYLFRKEGQNVTLSCEQNLNHDAMYWYRQDPGQGLRLIYYSQIVNDFQKGDIAEGYSVSREKKESFPLTVTSAQKNPTAFYLCASSWTGGLVTEAFFGQGTRLTVV.

This chain joins TRBV9 and TRBJ2-1; D perhaps matches TRBD2 (6 bases). Deletions cut 0 bases from V and 2 bases from J, with 9 bases between. Germline CDR1 is SGDLS and CDR2 is YYNGEE. The CDR3 has 15 amino acids. The CDR3 DNA follows: TGTGCCAGCAGCGTAGTGGAGGGGCCCTACAATGAGCAGTTCTTC. As protein: CASSVVEGPYNEQFF.

The chain joins TRBV7-9 to TRBJ2-7; 7 bases map to TRBD2. Germline CDR1 and CDR2: SEHNR and FQNEAQ (reference sequence). The CDR3 runs to 13 residues. The V and J ends lost 5 bases and 4 bases, in that order; junction bases with no gene match: 5. The CDR3 DNA reads as TGTGCCAGCAGCGCAGCGGGGTGGTACGAGCAGTACTTC. Protein product: CASSAAGWYEQYF.

This clone was seen a single time. The genes are TRBV19 and TRBJ2-1; 7 bases are a match to TRBD2. The CDR3 covers 18 residues. Trimming at V came to 3 bases and at J to 3 bases, leaving 14 bases not matched to a gene. Germline CDR1 and CDR2: LNHDA and SQIVND (reference sequence). This CDR3 reads CASSMGLKRDAIYNEQFF. CDR3 in DNA: TGTGCCAGTAGTATGGGGCTCAAGCGGGACGCAATCTACAATGAGCAGTTCTTC.

The chain employs TRBV4-3 and TRBJ1-2; D ambiguous. The CDR3 totals 15 residues. V lost 1 base and J 6 bases, leaving 15 bases between the germline ends. Germline values: CDR1 LGHNA, CDR2 YSLEER. This chain's CDR3 is CASSQGSGEENGYTF. CDR3 bases: TGCGCCAGCAGCCAAGGTTCCGGGGAAGAGAATGGCTACACCTTC.

The V gene is TRBV9, the J gene TRBJ2-1, with TRBD1 identical over 9 bases. V was clipped by 4 bases and J by 7 bases; unmatched bases: 9. Per the germline V gene, CDR1 is SGDLS and CDR2 is YYNGEE. This CDR3 region has 15 residues. The CDR3 here is CASSLPGTGWNEQFF. The CDR3 DNA is TGTGCCAGCAGCCTTCCCGGGACAGGGTGGAATGAGCAGTTCTTC. The full variable domain, its missing parts supplied by reference TRBV9 and TRBJ2-1, is DSGVTQTPKHLITATGQRVTLRCSPRSGDLSVYWYQQSLDQGLQFLIQYYNGEERAKGNILERFSAQQFPDLHSELNLSSLELGDSALYFCASSLPGTGWNEQFFGPGTRLTVL.

The chain recombines TRBV7-9 with TRBJ1-1, with D possibly TRBD1 on 5 matching bases. Trimming removed 5 bases at V and 1 base at J, with 11 bases between. The germline gives CDR1 SEHNR, CDR2 FQNEAQ (reference sequence). CDR3 length equals 14 residues. The CDR3 DNA reads as TGTGCCAGCAGCGAAGGGACGGCGAACACTGAAGCTTTCTTT. Its protein is CASSEGTANTEAFF.

The chain is built from TRBV6-5 and TRBJ1-1; D gene ambiguous. Trimming took off 0 bases at V and 0 bases at J, with 8 bases between the two ends. This CDR3 region has 15 residues. Germline V gene sequence: CDR1 MNHEY, CDR2 SVGAGI. CDR3 sequence (DNA): TGTGCCAGCAGTTACTCGTACGGTTTGAACACTGAAGCTTTCTTT. This encodes CASSYSYGLNTEAFF.

V usage is TRBV13 and J usage is TRBJ2-5; TRBD1 might be the D (6 bases). CDR1 PRHDT and CDR2 FYEKMQ come from the germline V gene (reference sequence). This CDR3 has 16 residues. The V end was cut by 3 bases, the J end by 4 bases, with 18 bases between. CDR3 residues: CASSFSRDTGGETQYF. CDR3 nucleotide sequence: TGTGCCAGCAGCTTTTCCCGGGACACCGGTGGAGAGACCCAGTACTTC. The entire variable domain, with the rest obtained from reference TRBV13 and TRBJ2-5, is as follows: AAGVIQSPRHLIKEKRETATLKCYPIPRHDTVYWYQQGPGQDPQFLISFYEKMQSDKGSIPDRFSAQQFSDYHSELNMSSLELGDSALYFCASSFSRDTGGETQYFGPGTRLLVL.

The chain has TRBV5-1 and TRBJ1-6; 10 bases match TRBD1. Germline CDR1 reads SGHRS; CDR2 reads YFSETQ. This CDR3 comprises 16 residues. V gave up 4 bases and J gave up 7 bases; unmatched junction bases: 8. The CDR3 DNA follows: TGCGCCAGCAGCCCCGGGACAGGGGAGAGGAATTCACCCCTCCACTTT. It specifies CASSPGTGERNSPLHF.

J is TRBJ2-5 and V is TRBV20-1, with D perhaps matching TRBD2 (6 bases). Germline CDR1 and CDR2: DFQATT and SNEGSKA (reference sequence). The CDR3 has 10 amino acids. CDR3 coding DNA: TGCAGCGTAGAGAGGGAGGCCCAGTACTTC. Translating it yields CSVEREAQYF.

This chain uses TRBV11-1 with TRBJ1-1; no clear D. Trimming left V 1 base short and J 1 base short, with 7 bases between. The CDR3 loop spans 14 amino acids. The germline gives CDR1 SGHAT, CDR2 FQDESV (reference sequence). DNA for the CDR3: TGTGCCAGCAGCTTAGAAGTCGGGAACACTGAAGCTTTCTTT. This encodes CASSLEVGNTEAFF.

The chain has TRBV7-6 and TRBJ1-1, with TRBD1 as a possible D gene (6 bases). Trimming cost V 5 bases and J 9 bases, with 16 bases left between them. The length of the CDR3 is 13 residues. The germline V gene has CDR1 SGHVS and CDR2 FNYEAQ. CDR3 DNA: TGTGCCAGCAGCGAGACGCAAACAGGGAAAGCTTTCTTT. This encodes CASSETQTGKAFF.

This chain uses TRBV9 with TRBJ1-1; D is possibly TRBD1 (6 bases). The V and J ends lost 6 bases and 5 bases respectively, with 14 bases between them. Germline loops: CDR1 SGDLS, CDR2 YYNGEE. This CDR3 comprises 13 residues. Here the CDR3 reads CASKQSGVTEAFF. The CDR3 DNA follows: TGTGCCAGCAAGCAATCAGGGGTGACTGAAGCTTTCTTT.

This clone turned up a few times. The rearrangement links TRBV27 to TRBJ1-2, with D maybe TRBD1 (6 bases). The V end was cut by 5 bases, the J end by 2 bases, with 9 bases between. CDR3 size: 13 residues. Germline CDR1 MNHEY, CDR2 SMNVEV (reference sequence). The CDR3 spells CASSPTGNYGYTF. CDR3 nucleotide sequence: TGTGCCAGCAGTCCTACAGGGAACTATGGCTACACCTTC.

The chain links TRBV2 to TRBJ1-2; D possibly corresponds to TRBD1 (5 bases). Per germline, CDR1 SNHLY and CDR2 FYNNEI. The CDR3 contains 13 residues. V dropped 2 bases and J dropped 5 bases, with 9 bases sitting between them. CDR3 sequence: CASSEPAGYGYTF. The CDR3 region has the DNA TGTGCCAGCAGTGAACCGGCAGGGTATGGCTACACCTTC.

The chain has TRBV5-4 and TRBJ1-1, with D uncertain. The V and J ends lost 3 bases and 11 bases respectively, with 14 bases between them. The germline V gene encodes CDR1 SGHNT and CDR2 YYREEE (reference sequence). CDR3 size: 12 residues. This CDR3 reads CASSSGSPGAFF. The CDR3 DNA sequence: TGTGCCAGCAGCTCCGGGTCCCCGGGGGCTTTCTTT.

The count of this clone is one. The chain links TRBV6-5 to TRBJ1-1; the D is unclear. The V gene lost 2 bases and the J gene lost 0 bases, with 10 bases spanning the gap. CDR3 length equals 15 residues. Germline CDR1 and CDR2: MNHEY and SVGAGI. Written as DNA, the CDR3 is TGTGCCAGCAGTTACGGTCACAGCATGAACACTGAAGCTTTCTTT. Its protein is CASSYGHSMNTEAFF.

The V and J genes are TRBV2 and TRBJ1-2, with 7 bases matching TRBD1. The CDR3 consists of 15 residues. The germline CDR1 and CDR2 sequences are SNHLY and FYNNEI. V trimming: 6 bases; J trimming: 6 bases; junction bases outside the gene matches: 13. CDR3 sequence reads: CASSLTNRGSHGYTF. The CDR3 DNA sequence: TGTGCCAGCAGCCTTACCAACAGGGGTTCCCATGGCTACACCTTC.

The chain joins TRBV10-3 to TRBJ1-4; possibly TRBD1 for D (5 bases). V was cut by 11 bases and J by 0 bases, with 16 bases left in between. The CDR3 has 15 amino acids. CDR1 is ENHRY and CDR2 is SYGVKD in the germline V gene. The CDR3 DNA reads as TGTGCCTCAAGTCCCCGGACAACAACTAATGAAAAACTGTTTTTT. Encoded protein: CASSPRTTTNEKLFF.

The rearrangement links TRBV30 to TRBJ1-4; 7 positions agree with TRBD1. This CDR3 region has 14 residues. In germline, CDR1 is GTSNPN, CDR2 SVGIG (reference sequence). Trimming at V came to 2 bases and at J to 5 bases, leaving 5 bases not matched to a gene. The CDR3 region is CAWSRGQTNEKLFF. The CDR3 nucleotides are TGTGCCTGGAGTAGGGGACAGACGAATGAAAAACTGTTTTTT.

This clone appeared once. The V call is TRBV19, the J call TRBJ2-2; either TRBD1 or TRBD2 may fit D (5 bases each). Germline V gives CDR1 LNHDA, CDR2 SQIVND (reference sequence). There are 13 residues in the CDR3. V gave up 11 bases and J gave up 3 bases, with 13 bases separating them. CDR3 nucleotide sequence: TGTGCCCCGGGACGGACCCACACCGGGGAGCTGTTTTTT. It codes for CAPGRTHTGELFF. The variable domain in full, completed from reference TRBV19 and TRBJ2-2, reads DGGITQSPKYLFRKEGQNVTLSCEQNLNHDAMYWYRQDPGQGLRLIYYSQIVNDFQKGDIAEGYSVSREKKESFPLTVTSAQKNPTAFYLCAPGRTHTGELFFGEGSRLTVL.

This rearrangement joins TRBV21-1 to TRBJ1-5. TRBV21-1 is an annotated pseudogene. The CDR3 consists of 14 residues. The CDR3 loop reads CASSMRQIDQPQHF. The CDR3 DNA reads TGTGCCAGCAGCATGAGGCAGATCGATCAGCCCCAGCATTTT.